The 30 T cell receptor beta chains given below trace back to one sample, sequenced in a study of cytomegalovirus exposure and HLA in healthy donors. The PCR had 60 Vbeta and 13 Jbeta primers. Profiling relied on immunoSEQ multiplex PCR, and the TCRdb table lists in-frame clones only, not all of them. Counted here are some 150,000 clones, 64% occurring once; the ten biggest clones make up 3%. The sample comprised PBMCs. These receptors originate from a woman younger than 45 in good health and CMV-seropositive.

This clone occurred a few times. This chain links TRBV28 with TRBJ1-2, with 9 bases fitting TRBD1. The CDR3 has 15 residues. CDR1 and CDR2 from the germline V gene are MDHEN and SYDVKM. The junction had 13 bases not matched to a gene; V was cut back by 6 bases and J by 8 bases. CDR3 bases: TGTGCCAGCAGGCTCCGGGACAGGGAATCGGCCGGCTACACCTTC. This codes for CASRLRDRESAGYTF.

The V gene is TRBV19, the J gene TRBJ2-4, with 8 bases identical to TRBD2. Germline CDR1 LNHDA, CDR2 SQIVND (reference sequence). J gave up 9 bases and V 3 bases, and 19 bases lay outside the gene matches. The CDR3 totals 18 residues. This CDR3 is CASSIDSGGKAGVRIQYF. CDR3 DNA sequence: TGTGCCAGTAGTATCGATTCTGGGGGCAAAGCGGGAGTCCGCATTCAGTACTTC.

In this sample, this clone turned up once. The chain couples TRBV28 to TRBJ2-4, with 9 bases identical to TRBD1. Unmatched junction bases numbered 8, after V lost 5 bases and J lost 0 bases. There are 17 residues in the CDR3. The germline V gene has CDR1 MDHEN and CDR2 SYDVKM. Here the CDR3 reads CASSIKGTGRAKNIQYF. Here the CDR3 DNA reads TGTGCCAGCAGTATAAAAGGGACAGGGAGAGCCAAAAACATTCAGTACTTC.

J is TRBJ1-1 and V is TRBV5-1, with TRBD1 as a possible D gene (5 bases). Trimming took off 3 bases at V and 1 base at J, with 16 bases between the two ends. The CDR3 contains 16 residues. Germline V CDR1 and CDR2: SGHRS, YFSETQ. CDR3: CASSSGGTRENTEAFF. CDR3 DNA sequence: TGCGCCAGCAGCTCCGGGGGAACAAGGGAGAACACTGAAGCTTTCTTT.

This chain joins TRBV2 and TRBJ2-2; D not certain. The CDR3 contains 14 residues. The V gene lost 7 bases and the J gene lost 3 bases, with 12 bases spanning the gap. The germline CDR1 and CDR2 sequences are SNHLY and FYNNEI. The CDR3 here is CASIGVIDTGELFF. The DNA of the CDR3 is TGTGCCAGCATAGGAGTTATCGACACCGGGGAGCTGTTTTTT.

CDR3 sequence reads: CATSRIDRGLGELFF. The DNA for the CDR3 is TGTGCCACCAGCAGGATTGACAGGGGGCTTGGGGAGCTGTTTTTT. This chain links TRBV15 with TRBJ2-2; 10 bases map to TRBD1. The CDR3 is made up of 15 amino acids. V lost 3 bases, J lost 8 bases, and 6 bases stayed unmatched. Germline V gene lookup returns CDR1 LNHNV and CDR2 YYDKDF (reference sequence).

The chain has TRBV2 and TRBJ1-2; no definite D call. The CDR3 extends over 12 amino acids. V was shortened by 6 bases and J by 4 bases, with 9 bases between the two germline ends. In germline, CDR1 is SNHLY, CDR2 FYNNEI. CDR3 nucleotide sequence: TGTGCCAGCAGGGTTTCAGTCTATGGCTACACCTTC. Its protein product is CASRVSVYGYTF. Variable domain in full (rest from reference TRBV2 and TRBJ1-2): EPEVTQTPSHQVTQMGQEVILRCVPISNHLYFYWYRQILGQKVEFLVSFYNNEISEKSEIFDDQFSVERPDGSNFTLKIRSTKLEDSAMYFCASRVSVYGYTFGSGTRLTVV.

The chain links TRBV4-1 to TRBJ2-1, with D tentatively TRBD2 (6 bases). Germline V lookup: CDR1 MGHRA, CDR2 YSYEKL. With 1 base removed from V and 0 bases from J, the gap between germline ends came to 19 bases. The CDR3 runs 19 residues. The CDR3 sequence: CASSQGPRLAVSSYNEQFF. CDR3 sequence (DNA): TGCGCCAGCAGCCAAGGGCCCCGGTTAGCGGTTAGCTCCTACAATGAGCAGTTCTTC.

This clone appeared a few times. This chain joins TRBV2 and TRBJ1-2, with TRBD1 identical over 9 bases. The junction had 7 bases not matched to a gene; V was cut back by 4 bases and J by 7 bases. The germline CDR1 and CDR2 sequences are SNHLY and FYNNEI. This CDR3 is built from 14 residues. The CDR3 region has the DNA TGTGCCAGCAGTGGCCTCGGGACAGGGAGTGGCTACACCTTC. It is translated as CASSGLGTGSGYTF.

The genes are TRBV4-1 and TRBJ1-2; TRBD1 might be the D (6 bases). The CDR3 covers 16 residues. Trimming removed 0 bases at V and 8 bases at J, with 19 bases between. Germline-derived CDR1 and CDR2 are MGHRA and YSYEKL. CDR3 sequence: CASSQEPFTGTSGYTF. As DNA, the CDR3 is TGCGCCAGCAGCCAAGAGCCTTTTACCGGGACATCAGGCTACACCTTC.

The chain carries TRBV15 and TRBJ2-1; 9 bases align to TRBD2. The germline gives CDR1 LNHNV, CDR2 YYDKDF (reference sequence). V lost 0 bases, J lost 0 bases, and 9 bases stayed unmatched. CDR3 length: 19 amino acids. In DNA, the CDR3 is TGTGCCACCAGCAGAGAGGAGCTAGCGGGGCCAAGCTCCTACAATGAGCAGTTCTTC. Translation: CATSREELAGPSSYNEQFF.

This clone was found a few times. This chain joins TRBV7-9 and TRBJ2-7; a possible D gene is TRBD2 (5 bases). This CDR3 spans 14 amino acids. Germline CDR1 is SEHNR and CDR2 is FQNEAQ (reference sequence). The V end was cut by 7 bases, the J end by 2 bases, with 15 bases between. DNA of the CDR3: TGTGCCAGCACCAAAACCCCCGGGGCCTACGAGCAGTACTTC. It specifies CASTKTPGAYEQYF.

The V and J genes are TRBV6-1 and TRBJ1-5; 7 bases are a match to TRBD1. Germline assignment: CDR1 MNHNS and CDR2 SASEGT. With V trimmed by 6 bases and J by 9 bases, 11 bases remained unmatched. The CDR3 has 14 amino acids. The CDR3 sequence is CASRRDRVGAPQHF. In nucleotides, the CDR3 is TGTGCCAGCAGACGCGACAGGGTGGGCGCGCCCCAGCATTTT.

The V gene is TRBV7-3, the J gene TRBJ1-6, with D perhaps TRBD1 (5 bases). V was shortened by 2 bases and J by 11 bases, with 10 bases between the two germline ends. CDR1 is SGHTA, CDR2 FQGTGA, per germline. The CDR3 has 13 amino acids. CDR3 loop: CASSLGAGTPLHF. CDR3 nucleotides: TGTGCCAGCAGCTTAGGGGCAGGGACACCCCTCCACTTT.

V usage is TRBV13 and J usage is TRBJ2-7, with 9 nucleotides matching TRBD1. V shed 7 bases and J 5 bases; nucleotides not matched to a gene: 6. Germline values: CDR1 PRHDT, CDR2 FYEKMQ (reference sequence). This CDR3 contains 13 residues. CDR3 bases: TGTGCCAGCACTCCGGGACAGGGAAACGAGCAGTACTTC. It is translated as CASTPGQGNEQYF.

The V call is TRBV10-2, the J call TRBJ1-2; D possibly corresponds to TRBD1 (5 bases). CDR1 and CDR2 from the germline V gene are WSHSY and SAAADI. Between the trimmed V and J ends, which lost 3 bases and 4 bases, there was a span of 6 bases. The CDR3 runs 12 residues. The CDR3 sequence: CASSEGAYGYTF. For the CDR3, the DNA is TGCGCCAGCAGTGAAGGGGCCTATGGCTACACCTTC.

The genes are TRBV6-4 and TRBJ2-2, with 10 nucleotides matching TRBD2. The germline V gene has CDR1 MRHNA and CDR2 SNTAGT. The CDR3 has 15 residues. Unmatched junction bases numbered 2, after V lost 0 bases and J lost 7 bases. The CDR3 nucleotides are TGTGCCAGCAGTGACTCGTTAGCGGGAGGCGGGGAGCTGTTTTTT. Protein: CASSDSLAGGGELFF.

V and J are TRBV4-1 and TRBJ2-5, with 7 positions matching TRBD2. The CDR3 is 14 residues long. Germline V gene sequence: CDR1 MGHRA, CDR2 YSYEKL. Trimming removed 9 bases from V and 2 bases from J; junction bases left unmatched: 9. The CDR3: CASTGGRGQETQYF. For the CDR3, the DNA is TGCGCCAGTACAGGCGGGAGAGGTCAAGAGACCCAGTACTTC.

A single count supports this clone. This chain connects TRBV6-5 to TRBJ1-2; TRBD1 is a possible D gene (6 bases). This CDR3 comprises 14 residues. Trimming shortened V by 10 bases and J by 5 bases, and 20 bases separated the two germline ends. Germline V lookup: CDR1 MNHEY, CDR2 SVGAGI. CDR3 sequence reads: CATYRRGGTYGYTF. The DNA for the CDR3 is TGTGCCACGTACCGAAGGGGGGGAACGTATGGCTACACCTTC.

This sequence joins TRBV9 and TRBJ1-3, with 9 bases identical to TRBD1. The V gene's germline CDR1 is SGDLS and CDR2 YYNGEE. V shed 3 bases and J 4 bases; nucleotides not matched to a gene: 8. CDR3 length: 16 amino acids. For the CDR3, the DNA is TGTGCCAGCAGCGGGACAGGGGCTGCGGGAGGAAACACCATATATTTT. Translation gives CASSGTGAAGGNTIYF.

The J gene is TRBJ1-1, the V gene TRBV5-1; TRBD1 agrees at 7 bases. The germline V gene has CDR1 SGHRS and CDR2 YFSETQ. The CDR3 is 13 amino acids. The V segment lost 4 bases and the J segment 5 bases; nucleotides outside the gene matches: 5. CDR3 sequence reads: CASSGQVGTEAFF. CDR3 in DNA: TGCGCCAGCAGCGGACAGGTGGGGACTGAAGCTTTCTTT.

This clone occurred a few times. V gene TRBV25-1 combines with J gene TRBJ2-5, with D perhaps TRBD1 (5 bases). TRBJ2-7 explains the end of the DNA better; the J call may be wrong. In germline, CDR1 is MGHDK, CDR2 SYGVNS. This CDR3 has 12 residues. CDR3 residues: CASSQGLSEQYF. The CDR3 DNA reads TGTGCCAGCAGTCAGGGATTAAGCGAGCAGTACTTC.

This clone was observed a handful of times. The chain couples TRBV6-1 to TRBJ1-5, with 10 bases fitting TRBD1. From germline, CDR1 is MNHNS and CDR2 SASEGT. V lost 6 bases, J lost 7 bases, and 9 bases stayed unmatched. This CDR3 comprises 15 residues. The CDR3 is CASRSGQGGSQPQHF. CDR3 in DNA: TGTGCCAGCAGATCCGGACAGGGGGGAAGCCAGCCCCAGCATTTT.

J is TRBJ1-5 and V is TRBV5-8, with a weak D call TRBD1 (6 bases). Trimming stripped 0 bases from V and 7 bases from J, with 14 bases between. The CDR3 runs to 15 residues. Germline V gene lookup returns CDR1 SGHTS and CDR2 YDEGEE. CDR3 DNA: TGTGCCAGCAGCTTGGGGCAGGGGATTGCGCAGCCCCAGCATTTT. Its translation is CASSLGQGIAQPQHF.

V and J are TRBV5-6 and TRBJ1-1; the D gene is possibly TRBD1 (5 bases). Germline CDR1 and CDR2: SGHDT and YYEEEE. The length of the CDR3 is 14 residues. V shed 3 bases and J shed 4 bases, with 13 bases lying between them. The CDR3 here is CASSSEIQGTEAFF. CDR3 DNA: TGTGCCAGCAGCTCAGAAATCCAGGGCACTGAAGCTTTCTTT.

The gene calls are TRBV6-1 and TRBJ1-5; D remains ambiguous. The CDR3 is 14 residues long. The V gene lost 5 bases and the J gene lost 2 bases, with 10 bases spanning the gap. CDR1 MNHNS and CDR2 SASEGT come from the germline V gene. DNA for the CDR3: TGTGCCAGCAGTATACAGTGGCGCAATCAGCCCCAGCATTTT. This codes for CASSIQWRNQPQHF.

The chain couples TRBV10-1 to TRBJ2-7; D might be TRBD1 (5 bases). Germline-derived CDR1 and CDR2 are WNHNN and SYGVQD (reference sequence). V was trimmed by 2 bases and J by 3 bases, leaving 8 bases between them. The CDR3 is 13 amino acids. CDR3: CASSERRDYEQYF. CDR3 bases: TGCGCCAGCAGTGAGCGCAGGGACTACGAGCAGTACTTC.

The table lists this clone with a few counts. The V and J genes are TRBV10-3 and TRBJ1-1; possibly TRBD1 for D (5 bases). V was cut by 6 bases and J by 2 bases, with 7 bases left in between. The CDR3 consists of 12 residues. Germline CDR1 ENHRY, CDR2 SYGVKD. The CDR3 nucleotides are TGTGCCATCAGCGGGGGTAACACTGAAGCTTTCTTT. Encoded protein: CAISGGNTEAFF.

The chain carries TRBV5-1 and TRBJ1-4, with 7 bases matching TRBD1. Unmatched junction bases numbered 5, after V lost 3 bases and J lost 0 bases. CDR3 length equals 16 residues. CDR1 SGHRS and CDR2 YFSETQ come from the germline V gene. The CDR3 is CASSSGQLSTNEKLFF. The CDR3 region has the DNA TGCGCCAGCAGCTCGGGACAGCTGTCAACTAATGAAAAACTGTTTTTT.

The chain combines TRBV2 with TRBJ2-1, with 12 bases lining up with TRBD2. The V and J ends lost 9 bases and 4 bases, in that order; junction bases with no gene match: 4. The germline V gene has CDR1 SNHLY and CDR2 FYNNEI. There are 14 residues in the CDR3. The DNA of the CDR3 is TGTGCCAGGGGTACTAGCGGGGGGTACAATGAGCAGTTCTTC. This codes for CARGTSGGYNEQFF.